This is a list of T cell receptor beta chains from one sample in a study of PD-1 blockade in classical Hodgkin lymphoma. Repertoires were generated with immunoSEQ multiplex PCR, while TCRdb's copy carries only in-frame clones and drops some. Found here are over 25,000 clones, about 91% of them singletons; the top ten hold roughly 6.2%. The sequenced sample was CD8+ T cells from blood, obtained at baseline. The receptors here all came from a human donor with classical Hodgkin lymphoma. CDR3s include the opening cysteine and the closing phenylalanine or tryptophan. Fields, in order: J gene, V gene, CDR3 protein.

TRBJ1-3 TRBV28 CASSTRQAVRELRDTGIYF
TRBJ2-2 TRBV30 CAWNGDTGELFF
TRBJ1-2 TRBV19 CASSIYIFGTGDYGYTF
TRBJ2-1 TRBV7-9 CASSSIRGIVRDEQFF
TRBJ1-1 TRBV4-1 CASSPPRQGNTEAFF
TRBJ2-7 TRBV27 CASSLYAGTASYEQYF
TRBJ1-4 TRBV4-1 CASSPSQGKGEKLFF
TRBJ2-2 TRBV29-1 CSVEDPGGSATGELFF
TRBJ2-1 TRBV6-1 CASRRQGSNNEQFF
TRBJ2-5 TRBV29-1 CSVDGPYRETQYF
TRBJ1-4 TRBV28 CASSLTALRQLPEKLFF
TRBJ2-7 TRBV27 CASSLRLTGEQYF
TRBJ2-7 TRBV30 CAWSKPSSYEQYF
TRBJ1-2 TRBV10-1 CASSPGPGDYGYTF
TRBJ2-2 TRBV4-2 CASSQFGETGELFF
TRBJ2-1 TRBV28 CASSFSGREYNEQFF
TRBJ2-2 TRBV5-4 CASSQTGTGELFF
TRBJ1-2 TRBV6-5 CASSYISALGSGGYTF
TRBJ2-1 TRBV27 CASSSPPGQGGDNEQFF
TRBJ1-1 TRBV19 CASSTQKRAEAFF
TRBJ2-7 TRBV5-1 CASSLYTTSPYEQYF
TRBJ2-7 TRBV27 CASSSTSGANPYF
TRBJ2-5 TRBV7-9 CASSPSGQGKETQYF
TRBJ2-1 TRBV9 CASSASAGLNEQFF
TRBJ2-7 TRBV11-3 CASSPGVGSGSRSSGF
TRBJ2-7 TRBV5-5 CASSLGGEQYF
TRBJ2-4 TRBV30 CAWSWSSGKNIQYF
TRBJ2-7 TRBV7-9 CASSPTGIEQYF
TRBJ1-4 TRBV2 CASSDVEDFNEKLFF
TRBJ2-7 TRBV10-1 CASSEGQGDPFYEQYF
TRBJ2-1 TRBV10-1 CASSDPDRGRQFF
TRBJ2-1 TRBV7-4 CASSLVGLAGEGAYNEQFF
TRBJ1-1 TRBV12-5 CASGFTNTEAFF
TRBJ1-2 TRBV9 CASGDGYTF
TRBJ2-7 TRBV2 CASSSTGASMYEQYF
TRBJ2-3 TRBV27 CASSLSRTDTQYF